This entry lists 28 T cell receptor beta chains sequenced from one sample in a study of T cell clones after liver transplantation. Clones were read by immunoSEQ multiplex PCR, and TCRdb kept only the in-frame ones, dropping some. The table includes 5,600 or so clones, around 30% detected once. Alloreactive TCRbeta sequences came from sequencing proliferating CFSE-low cells in the MLR. These TCRs' antigens remain unknown. Sequencing input: CD4+ T cells from cultured PBMCs. Receptors originate from a human patient who received a liver transplant. Some T cells may have originated in the graft donor.

This clone was seen just once. This chain uses TRBV27 with TRBJ1-5, with TRBD1 matching over 7 bases. CDR3 length: 15 residues. Germline trimming cut 1 base from V and 4 bases from J; bases unmatched to any gene: 4. Germline V gene lookup returns CDR1 MNHEY and CDR2 SMNVEV (reference sequence). The CDR3 region has the DNA TGTGCCAGCAGTTTATTCGGGACAGTTAATCAGCCCCAGCATTTT. Encoded protein: CASSLFGTVNQPQHF.

A few counts support this clone. The chain combines TRBV11-2 with TRBJ2-7, with 7 positions matching TRBD2. Germline CDR1 SGHAT, CDR2 FQNNGV. The CDR3 is 14 amino acids. Germline trimming cut 4 bases from V and 1 base from J; bases unmatched to any gene: 4. CDR3 sequence: CASSSPGRSYEQYF. For the CDR3, the DNA is TGTGCCAGCAGCTCCCCCGGGAGGTCCTACGAGCAGTACTTC.

This chain uses TRBV30 with TRBJ1-3; no reliable D call. Germline-derived CDR1 and CDR2 are GTSNPN and SVGIG (reference sequence). The CDR3 runs to 14 residues. V lost 0 bases and J lost 0, with 6 bases in between. CDR3 coding DNA: TGTGCCTGGAGTGTCGGTGGCTCTGGAAACACCATATATTTT. It yields the protein CAWSVGGSGNTIYF.

V is TRBV19 and J is TRBJ2-3, with unresolved D. The V end lost 3 bases, the J end lost 1 base, and 14 bases lay between the germline ends. The CDR3 runs 16 residues. CDR1 and CDR2 from the germline V gene are LNHDA and SQIVND (reference sequence). The CDR3 loop is CASSILYGQGTDTQYF. In nucleotides, the CDR3 is TGTGCCAGTAGTATCCTCTATGGGCAGGGCACAGATACGCAGTATTTT.

There are a few counts of this clone. The identical CDR3 is also encoded by other nucleotide sequences in the sample. This chain links TRBV5-1 with TRBJ2-6, with D tentatively TRBD1 or TRBD2 (6 bases each). This CDR3 has 16 residues. Germline CDR1 SGHRS, CDR2 YFSETQ. V lost 0 bases, J lost 2 bases, and 9 bases lay in between. The CDR3 reads CASSLGGGTGANVLTF. In nucleotides, the CDR3 is TGCGCCAGCAGCTTGGGAGGGGGGACTGGGGCCAACGTCCTGACTTTC.

V usage is TRBV13 and J usage is TRBJ2-3; a weak D match, TRBD2 (6 bases). V lost 1 base to trimming and J lost 3 bases, with 11 bases between them. The CDR3 loop spans 15 amino acids. Germline V gives CDR1 PRHDT, CDR2 FYEKMQ (reference sequence). Here the CDR3 reads CASSLAGVLTDTQYF. Written as DNA, the CDR3 is TGTGCCAGCAGCTTAGCGGGAGTTTTAACAGATACGCAGTATTTT.

This clone is medium-sized. The genes are TRBV11-1 and TRBJ1-4, with 9 bases matching TRBD1. V gave up 5 bases and J gave up 7 bases; unmatched junction bases: 5. Germline CDR1 and CDR2: SGHAT and FQDESV (reference sequence). CDR3 length: 14 residues. CDR3: CASSPQGAFEKLFF. Here the CDR3 DNA reads TGTGCCAGCAGCCCACAGGGGGCCTTTGAAAAACTGTTTTTT.

The chain couples TRBV30 to TRBJ1-4, with D perhaps matching TRBD1 (5 bases). This CDR3 is built from 13 residues. V gave up 3 bases and J gave up 0 bases, with 5 bases separating them. CDR1 is GTSNPN, CDR2 SVGIG, per germline (reference sequence). The CDR3 nucleotides read TGTGCCTGGAGGGGGGCAACTAATGAAAAACTGTTTTTT. Its protein is CAWRGATNEKLFF.

About this clone: Its ends do not fully match the called genes, so a read error is possible. V and J are TRBV5-4 and TRBJ1-2; D unresolved. Germline V gives CDR1 SGHNT, CDR2 YYREEE (reference sequence). This CDR3 spans 16 amino acids. The CDR3 DNA reads TGTGCCAGCCCTCACCCCCTACCAGGAAAGACCTATGGCCACACCTTC. It translates to CASPHPLPGKTYGHTF.

V is TRBV11-2 and J is TRBJ1-2, with D possibly TRBD1 on 6 matching bases. CDR3 length: 16 amino acids. V lost 3 bases to trimming and J lost 3 bases, with 17 bases between them. Germline V gene lookup returns CDR1 SGHAT and CDR2 FQNNGV. The CDR3 nucleotides are TGTGCCAGCAGCTTCTCAGGGGAGAGAGCTGACTATGGCTACACCTTC. It encodes CASSFSGERADYGYTF.

This clone was found a few times. The V call is TRBV10-3, the J call TRBJ2-2, with 8 bases that match TRBD1. CDR3 length: 15 residues. Germline trimming cut 2 bases from V and 3 bases from J; bases unmatched to any gene: 2. Germline V lookup: CDR1 ENHRY, CDR2 SYGVKD. CDR3 sequence reads: CAISEGQGYTGELFF. CDR3 coding DNA: TGTGCCATCAGTGAGGGACAGGGCTACACCGGGGAGCTGTTTTTT.

The CDR3 DNA reads TGTGCCAGCAGCGATGGTTCCGGACTAGCGGGAGTACAGGAGCAGTACTTC. It encodes CASSDGSGLAGVQEQYF. This chain uses TRBV11-2 with TRBJ2-5; TRBD2 aligns across 13 bases. CDR1 and CDR2 from the germline V gene are SGHAT and FQNNGV. V lost 5 bases to trimming and J lost 11 bases; unmatched junction nucleotides: 17. This CDR3 comprises 17 residues.

By sample fraction, this clone is large (0.1 to 1%). The J gene is TRBJ2-2, the V gene TRBV14; 7 positions agree with TRBD2. This CDR3 is 16 amino acids long. Germline loops: CDR1 SGHDN, CDR2 FVKESK. Germline trimming cut 5 bases from V and 4 bases from J; bases unmatched to any gene: 10. The CDR3 loop reads CASSRTGLVGTGELFF. The CDR3, as DNA: TGTGCCAGCAGCAGAACCGGACTAGTCGGCACCGGGGAGCTGTTTTTT. The full variable domain, rest sourced from reference TRBV14 and TRBJ2-2, is EAGVTQFPSHSVIEKGQTVTLRCDPISGHDNLYWYRRVMGKEIKFLLHFVKESKQDESGMPNNRFLAERTGGTYSTLKVQPAELEDSGVYFCASSRTGLVGTGELFFGEGSRLTVL.

On this clone: This same CDR3 is encoded by further DNA sequences in the sample. The gene calls are TRBV6-6 and TRBJ1-2; weak D call: TRBD1 (5 bases). CDR1 and CDR2 from the germline V gene are MNHNY and SVGAGI (reference sequence). The V and J ends lost 6 bases and 3 bases respectively, with 11 bases between them. This CDR3 contains 13 residues. CDR3 sequence reads: CASSPTGDYGYTF. As DNA, the CDR3 is TGTGCCAGCAGCCCCACAGGTGACTATGGCTACACCTTC.

For the CDR3, the DNA is TGTGCCAGCACTGGGACAGGGAGAGAGACCCAGTACTTC. Protein product: CASTGTGRETQYF. The chain carries TRBV6-5 and TRBJ2-5, with TRBD1 matching over 9 bases. The CDR3 is made up of 13 amino acids. After removal of 7 bases from V and 4 bases from J, the junction contained 4 bases not matched to a gene. CDR1 is MNHEY, CDR2 SVGAGI, per germline.

This clone was counted only a few times. The genes are TRBV7-2 and TRBJ1-5; D possibly corresponds to TRBD1 (6 bases). The germline V and J ends were trimmed by 1 base and 9 bases, with 10 bases remaining between them. The CDR3 sequence is 13 residues long. Germline-derived CDR1 and CDR2 are SGHTA and FQGNSA. The CDR3 spells CASSLGGGGPQHF. The CDR3 DNA sequence: TGTGCCAGCAGCTTAGGGGGGGGCGGGCCCCAGCATTTT.

This clone was seen a handful of times. The rearrangement uses TRBV2 and TRBJ2-5, with D uncertain. V lost 5 bases to trimming and J lost 6 bases, with 16 bases between them. This CDR3 region has 14 residues. CDR1 and CDR2 (germline): SNHLY, FYNNEI. CDR3 sequence reads: CASSYLVSLKTQYF. The CDR3, as DNA: TGTGCCAGCAGTTACCTTGTGAGTCTCAAGACCCAGTACTTC.

The genes are TRBV7-2 and TRBJ2-3; 14 bases are a match to TRBD2. The CDR3 covers 16 residues. Losses at the gene ends were 3 bases for V and 4 bases for J; bases not matched to a gene: 3. Germline CDR1 and CDR2: SGHTA and FQGNSA. DNA of the CDR3: TGTGCCAGCAGCTTGGGGACTAGCGGGAGTGCAGATACGCAGTATTTT. Translation: CASSLGTSGSADTQYF.

The chain has TRBV4-3 and TRBJ2-7; D is ambiguous. The CDR3 has 15 amino acids. The V gene lost 4 bases and the J gene lost 1 base, with 14 bases spanning the gap. Germline CDR1 and CDR2: LGHNA and YSLEER. CDR3 DNA: TGCGCCAGCAGCCGGTTACAAGAGTTATCCTACGAGCAGTACTTC. Translating it yields CASSRLQELSYEQYF.

The J gene is TRBJ1-5, the V gene TRBV6-1; maybe TRBD1 (5 bases). Germline assignment: CDR1 MNHNS and CDR2 SASEGT. V was pared by 5 bases and J by 2 bases, with 10 bases between. The CDR3 consists of 14 residues. Written as DNA, the CDR3 is TGTGCCAGCAGTCCCCGAGGGGGCAATCAGCCCCAGCATTTT. Encoded protein: CASSPRGGNQPQHF.

This clone counts as medium-sized. The chain couples TRBV7-2 to TRBJ1-4; D might be TRBD1 (5 bases). V was clipped by 2 bases and J by 7 bases, with 14 bases between them. The CDR3 length is 15 residues. Germline CDR1 SGHTA, CDR2 FQGNSA. CDR3 loop: CASSLSQGGSEKLFF. CDR3 in DNA: TGTGCCAGCAGCTTAAGTCAGGGAGGGAGTGAAAAACTGTTTTTT.

This clone was counted a few times. The V gene is TRBV9, the J gene TRBJ2-5, with D perhaps matching TRBD1 (5 bases). V lost 0 bases and J lost 5, with 14 bases in between. Germline CDR1 SGDLS, CDR2 YYNGEE. This CDR3 contains 15 residues. The CDR3 is CASSVEGQARETQYF. DNA of the CDR3: TGTGCCAGCAGCGTAGAGGGGCAGGCAAGGGAGACCCAGTACTTC.

The chain carries TRBV7-2 and TRBJ1-2, with D unresolved. Germline CDR1 and CDR2: SGHTA and FQGNSA. Deletions cut 5 bases from V and 8 bases from J, with 9 bases between. The CDR3 runs 11 residues. The CDR3 reads CASSTRRGYTF. The CDR3 region has the DNA TGTGCCAGCAGCACCCGACGGGGCTACACCTTC. Full variable domain (missing parts from reference TRBV7-2 and TRBJ1-2): GAGVSQSPSNKVTEKGKDVELRCDPISGHTALYWYRQSLGQGLEFLIYFQGNSAPDKSGLPSDRFSAERTGGSVSTLTIQRTQQEDSAVYLCASSTRRGYTFGSGTRLTVV.

This clone was seen only a few times. This rearrangement joins TRBV29-1 to TRBJ2-1; TRBD2 is a possible D gene (5 bases). Trimming removed 1 base from V and 12 bases from J, with 16 bases in between. The germline V gene encodes CDR1 SQVTM and CDR2 ANQGSEA. CDR3 length: 13 residues. CDR3 amino acids: CSVEALEGVGQFF. The CDR3 nucleotides are TGCAGCGTTGAAGCCCTCGAGGGCGTTGGGCAGTTCTTC.

This chain uses TRBV11-3 with TRBJ1-2; no firm D call. Germline values: CDR1 SGHNT, CDR2 YENEEA. Trimming took off 2 bases at V and 8 bases at J, with 15 bases between the two ends. The CDR3 sequence is 14 residues long. For the CDR3, the DNA is TGTGCCAGCAGCTTAATTTTGTCCTCAGACGGCTACACCTTC. Translation gives CASSLILSSDGYTF.

Turning to this clone: This may come from a read error, since a much larger clone is one base off. The V and J genes are TRBV28 and TRBJ1-2, with D maybe TRBD1 (5 bases). Germline V CDR1 and CDR2: MDHEN, SYDVKM. The CDR3 is 13 residues long. The CDR3 sequence is CAISLVGGYGYTF. In nucleotides, the CDR3 is TGTGCCATCAGTTTAGTGGGGGGCTATGGCTACACCTTC.

The chain has TRBV7-9 and TRBJ2-7; D ambiguous. This CDR3 comprises 11 residues. Germline-derived CDR1 and CDR2 are SEHNR and FQNEAQ (reference sequence). The V and J ends lost 5 bases and 2 bases respectively, with 4 bases between them. The CDR3 region has the DNA TGTGCCAGCAGCCCCGCCTACGAGCAGTACTTC. As protein: CASSPAYEQYF.

The chain couples TRBV5-1 to TRBJ1-1; a possible D gene is TRBD1 (5 bases). The CDR3 extends over 13 amino acids. V was cut by 1 base and J by 4 bases, with 8 bases left in between. Per the germline V gene, CDR1 is SGHRS and CDR2 is YFSETQ. The chain's CDR3 is CASSLNQGTEAFF. CDR3 nucleotides: TGCGCCAGCAGCTTGAACCAGGGCACTGAAGCTTTCTTT.